The 8 T cell receptor beta chains reported below all come from one sample, sequenced in a study of shared clonotypes between healthy human individuals. Produced via immunoSEQ multiplex PCR; TCRdb's table is partial and in-frame only. Found here are 2 million to 2.5 million clones, 90% to 95% of them singletons; the top ten hold about 0.41%. Sequenced sample: naive CD4+ T cells from PBMCs. As for subset: CD45RA+ positively selected. These receptor sequences come from a man between 18 and 35 years old in good health. Some clones in this sample may be carry-over from other donors' samples.

The genes are TRBV5-1 and TRBJ1-4; possible D gene TRBD1, 6 bases. Per the germline V gene, CDR1 is SGHRS and CDR2 is YFSETQ. The CDR3 length is 19 residues. Trimming stripped 1 base from V and 5 bases from J, with 24 bases between. This CDR3 is CASSLHRTDETRRNEKLFF. CDR3 nucleotides: TGCGCCAGCAGCTTGCACCGGACAGATGAAACCCGACGGAATGAAAAACTGTTTTTT.

This chain joins TRBV18 and TRBJ2-1; 14 bases line up with TRBD2. This CDR3 region has 15 residues. Trimming cost V 3 bases and J 10 bases; bases outside gene matches: 5. In germline, CDR1 is KGHSH, CDR2 LQKENI. The CDR3 bases are TGTGCCAGCTCACCGGGACTAGCGGGAGAGGGGGAGCAGTTCTTC. This gives the protein CASSPGLAGEGEQFF.

This clone was detected once. The chain employs TRBV18 and TRBJ2-3; no clear D gene. CDR1 and CDR2 from the germline V gene are KGHSH and LQKENI. CDR3 length: 14 residues. Trimming pared 3 bases from V and 0 bases from J, leaving 7 bases between. The CDR3 protein is CASSPRVSTDTQYF. DNA of the CDR3: TGTGCCAGCTCACCTCGAGTCAGCACAGATACGCAGTATTTT.

V gene TRBV2 combines with J gene TRBJ2-4; tentatively, D is TRBD1 (5 bases). Germline assignment: CDR1 SNHLY and CDR2 FYNNEI. V lost 7 bases to trimming and J lost 3 bases, with 10 bases between them. The CDR3 is 13 residues long. The chain's CDR3 is CASKDTLKNIQYF. In DNA form, the CDR3 reads TGTGCCAGCAAGGACACCCTCAAAAACATTCAGTACTTC.

The chain uses TRBV2 and TRBJ2-7; 11 nucleotides line up with TRBD2. Trimming cost V 5 bases and J 3 bases; bases outside gene matches: 3. The CDR3 spans 14 residues. Looked up from germline, CDR1 is SNHLY and CDR2 is FYNNEI. The CDR3 bases are TGTGCCAGCAGTATAGCGGGAGGGAACTACGAGCAGTACTTC. Translation: CASSIAGGNYEQYF.

Comments on this clone: Other DNA sequences in this specimen translate into the identical CDR3. J is TRBJ2-7 and V is TRBV27, with 10 bases identical to TRBD1. The trim removed 0 bases at V and 0 bases at J, leaving 2 bases unmatched. The CDR3 consists of 16 residues. The V gene's germline CDR1 is MNHEY and CDR2 SMNVEV (reference sequence). The DNA of the CDR3 is TGTGCCAGCAGTTTATCGAGGACAGGGGGCTCCTACGAGCAGTACTTC. Its translation is CASSLSRTGGSYEQYF.

The V and J genes are TRBV21-1 and TRBJ1-1. TRBV21-1 is a pseudogene segment. This CDR3 region has 15 residues. CDR3 sequence: CASSKRGRVGTEAFF. CDR3 DNA sequence: TGTGCCAGCAGCAAACGGGGCAGGGTAGGCACTGAAGCTTTCTTT.

The gene calls are TRBV28 and TRBJ1-2; D remains ambiguous. Deletions cut 8 bases from V and 5 bases from J, with 9 bases between. This CDR3 is 11 amino acids long. Germline V CDR1 and CDR2: MDHEN, SYDVKM. The CDR3 DNA reads as TGTGCCAGCGGTTCAAGTTATGGCTACACCTTC. Amino acids: CASGSSYGYTF.